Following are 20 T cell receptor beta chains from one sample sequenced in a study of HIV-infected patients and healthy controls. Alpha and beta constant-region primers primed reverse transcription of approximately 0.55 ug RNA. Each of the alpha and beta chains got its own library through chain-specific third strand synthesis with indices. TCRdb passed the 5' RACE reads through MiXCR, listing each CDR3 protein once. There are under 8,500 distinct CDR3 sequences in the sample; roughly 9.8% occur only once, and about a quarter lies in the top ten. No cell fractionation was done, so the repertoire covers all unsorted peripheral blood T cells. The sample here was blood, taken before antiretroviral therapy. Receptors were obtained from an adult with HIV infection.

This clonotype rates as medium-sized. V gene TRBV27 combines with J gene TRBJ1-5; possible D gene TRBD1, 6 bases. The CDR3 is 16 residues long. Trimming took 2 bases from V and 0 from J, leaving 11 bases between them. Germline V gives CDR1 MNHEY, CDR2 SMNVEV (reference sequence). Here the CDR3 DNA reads TGTGCCAGCAGTTTACGGGGGCCTTATAGCAATCAGCCCCAGCATTTT. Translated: CASSLRGPYSNQPQHF.

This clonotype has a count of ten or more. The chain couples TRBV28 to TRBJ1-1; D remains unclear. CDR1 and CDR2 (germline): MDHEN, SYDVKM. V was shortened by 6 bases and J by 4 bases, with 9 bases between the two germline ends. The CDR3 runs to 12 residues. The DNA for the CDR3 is TGTGCCAGCAGCCTGGACGCCACTGAAGCTTTCTTT. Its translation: CASSLDATEAFF.

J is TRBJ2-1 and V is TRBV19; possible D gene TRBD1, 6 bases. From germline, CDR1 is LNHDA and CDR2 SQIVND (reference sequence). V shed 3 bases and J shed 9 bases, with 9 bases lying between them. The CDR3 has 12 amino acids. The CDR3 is CASSIVGGEQFF. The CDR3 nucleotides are TGTGCCAGTAGTATTGTAGGGGGTGAGCAGTTCTTC.

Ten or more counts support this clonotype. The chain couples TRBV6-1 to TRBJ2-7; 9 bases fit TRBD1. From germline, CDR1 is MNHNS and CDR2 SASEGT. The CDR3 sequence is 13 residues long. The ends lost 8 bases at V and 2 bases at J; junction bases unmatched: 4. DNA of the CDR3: TGTGCCAGCGCCGGGACAGGGCCCTACGAGCAGTACTTC. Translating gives CASAGTGPYEQYF.

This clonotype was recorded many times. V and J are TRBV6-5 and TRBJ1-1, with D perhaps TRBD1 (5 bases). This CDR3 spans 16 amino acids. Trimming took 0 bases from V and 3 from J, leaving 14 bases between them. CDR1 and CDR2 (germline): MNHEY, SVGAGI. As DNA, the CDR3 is TGTGCCAGCAGTTACTCGATACGGGGGATCGACACTGAAGCTTTCTTT. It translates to CASSYSIRGIDTEAFF.

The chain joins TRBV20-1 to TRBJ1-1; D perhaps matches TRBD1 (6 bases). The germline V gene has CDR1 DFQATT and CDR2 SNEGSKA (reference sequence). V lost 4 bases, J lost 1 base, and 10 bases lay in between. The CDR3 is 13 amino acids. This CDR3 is CSAKGQWNTEAFF. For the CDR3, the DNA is TGCAGTGCTAAAGGACAGTGGAACACTGAAGCTTTCTTT.

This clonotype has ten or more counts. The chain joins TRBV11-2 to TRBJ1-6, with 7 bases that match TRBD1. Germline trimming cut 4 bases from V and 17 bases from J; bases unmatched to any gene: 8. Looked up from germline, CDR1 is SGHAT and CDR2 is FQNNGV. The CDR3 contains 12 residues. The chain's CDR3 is CASSSPGQIIHF. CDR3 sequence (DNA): TGTGCCAGCAGCTCGCCGGGACAGATTATCCACTTT.

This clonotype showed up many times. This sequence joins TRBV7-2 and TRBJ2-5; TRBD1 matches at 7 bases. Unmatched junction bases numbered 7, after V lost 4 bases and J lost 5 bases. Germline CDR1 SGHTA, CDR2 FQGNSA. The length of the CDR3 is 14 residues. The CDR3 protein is CASSSTGRSETQYF. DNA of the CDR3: TGTGCCAGCAGCTCGACAGGGCGCTCGGAGACCCAGTACTTC. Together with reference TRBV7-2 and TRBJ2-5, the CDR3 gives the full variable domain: GAGVSQSPSNKVTEKGKDVELRCDPISGHTALYWYRQSLGQGLEFLIYFQGNSAPDKSGLPSDRFSAERTGGSVSTLTIQRTQQEDSAVYLCASSSTGRSETQYFGPGTRLLVL.

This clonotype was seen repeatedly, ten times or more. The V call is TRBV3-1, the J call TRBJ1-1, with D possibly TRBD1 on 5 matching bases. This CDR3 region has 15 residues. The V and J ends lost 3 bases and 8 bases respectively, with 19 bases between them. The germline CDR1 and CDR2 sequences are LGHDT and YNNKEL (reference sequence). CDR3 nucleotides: TGTGCCAGCAGCCAGAAGGGGAGGGGAATAAAAGAAGCTTTCTTT. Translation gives CASSQKGRGIKEAFF.

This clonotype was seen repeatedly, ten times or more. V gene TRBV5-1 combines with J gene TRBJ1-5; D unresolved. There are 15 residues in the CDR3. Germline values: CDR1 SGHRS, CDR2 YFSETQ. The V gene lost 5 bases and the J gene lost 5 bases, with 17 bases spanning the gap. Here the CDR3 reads CASSTGNADDQPQHF. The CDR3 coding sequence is TGCGCCAGCAGTACGGGGAATGCTGACGATCAGCCCCAGCATTTT.

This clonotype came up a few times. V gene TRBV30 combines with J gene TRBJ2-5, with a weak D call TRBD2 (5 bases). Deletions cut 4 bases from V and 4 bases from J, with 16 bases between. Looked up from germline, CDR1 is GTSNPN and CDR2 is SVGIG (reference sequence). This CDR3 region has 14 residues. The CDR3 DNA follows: TGTGCCTGGAAATTTCCGACTATCATAGAGACCCAGTACTTC. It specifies CAWKFPTIIETQYF.

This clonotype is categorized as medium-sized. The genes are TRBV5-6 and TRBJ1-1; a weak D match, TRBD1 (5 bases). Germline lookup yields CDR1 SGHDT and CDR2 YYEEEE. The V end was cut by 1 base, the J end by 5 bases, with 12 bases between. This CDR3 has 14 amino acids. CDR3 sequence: CASSLTGRVTEAFF. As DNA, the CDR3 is TGTGCCAGCAGCTTGACGGGGCGGGTTACTGAAGCTTTCTTT.

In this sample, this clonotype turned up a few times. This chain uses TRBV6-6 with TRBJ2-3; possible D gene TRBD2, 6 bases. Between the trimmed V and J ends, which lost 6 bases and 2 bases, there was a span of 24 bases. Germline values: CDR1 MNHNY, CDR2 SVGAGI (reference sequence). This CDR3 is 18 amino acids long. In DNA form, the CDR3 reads TGTGCCAGCAGCGAGGCCGGGAGACCACTAAGAATCACAGATACGCAGTATTTT. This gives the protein CASSEAGRPLRITDTQYF.

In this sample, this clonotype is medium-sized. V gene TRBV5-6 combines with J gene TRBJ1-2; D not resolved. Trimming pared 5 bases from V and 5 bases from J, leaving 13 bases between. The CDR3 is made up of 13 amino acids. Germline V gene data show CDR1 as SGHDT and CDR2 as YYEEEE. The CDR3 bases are TGTGCCAGCAGTTTGAATGGACTGTATGGCTACACCTTC. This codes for CASSLNGLYGYTF.

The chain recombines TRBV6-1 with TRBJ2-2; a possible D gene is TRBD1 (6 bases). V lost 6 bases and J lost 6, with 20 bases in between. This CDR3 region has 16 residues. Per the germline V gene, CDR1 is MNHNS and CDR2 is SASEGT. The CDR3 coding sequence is TGTGCCAGCAGAACAGGGAGAGGGTTGTCCGCCGGGGAGCTGTTTTTT. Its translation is CASRTGRGLSAGELFF.

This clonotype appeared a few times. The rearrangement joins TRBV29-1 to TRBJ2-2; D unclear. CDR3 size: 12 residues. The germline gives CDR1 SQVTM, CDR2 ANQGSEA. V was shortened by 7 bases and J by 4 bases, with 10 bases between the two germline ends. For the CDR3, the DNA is TGCAGCGCCGGATCAGTCACCGGGGAGCTGTTTTTT. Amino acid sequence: CSAGSVTGELFF.

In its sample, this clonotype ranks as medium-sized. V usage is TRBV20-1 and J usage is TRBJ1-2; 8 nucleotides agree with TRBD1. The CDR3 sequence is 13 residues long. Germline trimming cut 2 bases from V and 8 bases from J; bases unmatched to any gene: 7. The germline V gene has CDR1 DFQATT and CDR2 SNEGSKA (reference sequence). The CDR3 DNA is TGCAGTGCTAGATCCCGGGACAGGTGGGGCTACACCTTC. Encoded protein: CSARSRDRWGYTF.

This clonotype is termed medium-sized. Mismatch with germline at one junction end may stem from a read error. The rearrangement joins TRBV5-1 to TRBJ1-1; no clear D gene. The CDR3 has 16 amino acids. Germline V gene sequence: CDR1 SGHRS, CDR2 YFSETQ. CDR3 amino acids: CASSLGIQQLNTEAFF. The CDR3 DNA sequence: TGCGCCAGCAGTTTGGGGATACAACAATTAAACACTGAAGCTTTCTTT. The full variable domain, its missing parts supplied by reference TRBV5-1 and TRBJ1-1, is KAGVTQTPRYLIKTRGQQVTLSCSPISGHRSVSWYQQTPGQGLQFLFEYFSETQRNKGNFPGRFSGRQFSNSRSEMNVSTLELGDSALYLCASSLGIQQLNTEAFFGQGTRLTVV.

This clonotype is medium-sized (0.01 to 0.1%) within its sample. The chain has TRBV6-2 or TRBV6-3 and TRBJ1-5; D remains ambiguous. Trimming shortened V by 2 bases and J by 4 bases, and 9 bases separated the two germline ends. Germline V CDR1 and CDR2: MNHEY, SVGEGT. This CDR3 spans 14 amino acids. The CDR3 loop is CASSYTGTNQPQHF. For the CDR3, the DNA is TGTGCCAGCAGTTACACCGGCACTAATCAGCCCCAGCATTTT.

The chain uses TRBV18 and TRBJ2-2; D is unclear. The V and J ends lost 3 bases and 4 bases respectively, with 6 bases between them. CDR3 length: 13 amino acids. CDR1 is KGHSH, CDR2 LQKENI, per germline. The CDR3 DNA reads TGTGCCAGCTCACCCTCGAGCACCGGGGAGCTGTTTTTT. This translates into CASSPSSTGELFF.